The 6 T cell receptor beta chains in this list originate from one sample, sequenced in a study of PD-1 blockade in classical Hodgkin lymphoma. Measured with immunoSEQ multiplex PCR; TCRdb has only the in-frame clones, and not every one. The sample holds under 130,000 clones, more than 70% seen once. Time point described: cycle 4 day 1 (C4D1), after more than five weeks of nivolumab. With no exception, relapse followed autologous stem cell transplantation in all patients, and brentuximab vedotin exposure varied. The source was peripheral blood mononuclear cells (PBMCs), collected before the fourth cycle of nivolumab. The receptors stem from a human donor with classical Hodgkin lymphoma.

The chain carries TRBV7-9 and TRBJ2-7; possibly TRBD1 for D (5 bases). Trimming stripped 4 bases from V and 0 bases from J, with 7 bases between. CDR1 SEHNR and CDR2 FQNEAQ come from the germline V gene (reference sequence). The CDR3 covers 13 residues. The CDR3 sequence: CASSSQVSYEQYF. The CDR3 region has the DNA TGTGCCAGCAGCTCACAGGTCTCCTACGAGCAGTACTTC.

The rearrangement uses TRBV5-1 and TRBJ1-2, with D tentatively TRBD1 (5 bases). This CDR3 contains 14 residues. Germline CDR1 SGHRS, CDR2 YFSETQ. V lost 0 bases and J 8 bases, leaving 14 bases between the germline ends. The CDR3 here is CASSLVRQGGGYTF. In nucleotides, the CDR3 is TGCGCCAGCAGCTTGGTACGGCAGGGAGGCGGCTACACCTTC.

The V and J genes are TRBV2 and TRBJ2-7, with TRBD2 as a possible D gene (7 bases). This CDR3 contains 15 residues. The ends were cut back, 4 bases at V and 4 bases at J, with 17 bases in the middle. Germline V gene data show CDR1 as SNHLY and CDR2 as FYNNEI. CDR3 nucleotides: TGTGCCAGCAGTGCGCGGGGGCTGTCTACTTACGAGCAGTACTTC. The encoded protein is CASSARGLSTYEQYF.

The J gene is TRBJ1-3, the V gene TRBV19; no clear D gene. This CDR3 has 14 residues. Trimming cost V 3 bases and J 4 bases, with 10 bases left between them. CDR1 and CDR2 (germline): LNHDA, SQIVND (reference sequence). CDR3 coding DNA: TGTGCCAGTAGTATCCCGGGCTACGGAAACACCATATATTTT. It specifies CASSIPGYGNTIYF.

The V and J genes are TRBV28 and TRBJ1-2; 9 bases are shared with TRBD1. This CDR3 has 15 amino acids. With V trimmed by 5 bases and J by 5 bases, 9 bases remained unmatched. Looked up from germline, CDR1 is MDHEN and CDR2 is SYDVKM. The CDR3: CASSPTDRGGYGYTF. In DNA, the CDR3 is TGTGCCAGCAGTCCAACGGACAGGGGAGGTTATGGCTACACCTTC.

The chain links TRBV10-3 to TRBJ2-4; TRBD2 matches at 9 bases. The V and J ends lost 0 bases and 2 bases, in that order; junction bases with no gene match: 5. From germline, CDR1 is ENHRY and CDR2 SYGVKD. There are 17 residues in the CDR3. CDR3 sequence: CAISESSGRLTKNIQYF. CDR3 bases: TGTGCCATCAGTGAGTCTAGCGGGAGATTAACCAAAAACATTCAGTACTTC.